The 17 T cell receptor beta chains reported below all come from one sample, sequenced in a study of T-cell memory formation after mild COVID-19. TCRdb reprocessed the 5' RACE reads via MiXCR and lists one record per CDR3 protein. The repertoire holds about 350,000 distinct CDR3 sequences, with about 13% as singletons. The sequenced material came from PBMCs or a T cell subset sorted from them (not recorded which). All receptors come from a man younger than 30 who had mild COVID-19 (a few samples of this study predate the infection). Cell type and time point are not known.

In its sample, this clonotype was seen many times. The V call is TRBV7-2, the J call TRBJ2-7; D not certain. Trimming pared 3 bases from V and 2 bases from J, leaving 8 bases between. Germline V gene lookup returns CDR1 SGHTA and CDR2 FQGNSA. This CDR3 has 13 amino acids. The CDR3 DNA sequence: TGTGCCAGCAGCTTTGGGTTGGCCTACGAGCAGTACTTC. This gives the protein CASSFGLAYEQYF.

CDR3 coding DNA: TGCGCCAGCAGCCACCCTGAGGACAGGGCTAGGGGAGAGCAGTACGTC. It translates to CASSHPEDRARGEQYV. This sequence joins TRBV4-3 and TRBJ2-7, with TRBD1 matching 8 bases. Germline CDR1 LGHNA, CDR2 YSLEER. The ends lost 3 bases at V and 7 bases at J; junction bases unmatched: 14. This CDR3 contains 16 residues.

Comment on this clonotype: A single base separates this from a much larger clone, so it may be a read error. The chain's CDR3 is CASSFDTGELFF. CDR3 sequence (DNA): TGTGCCAGCAGCTTTGACACCGGGGAGCTGTTTTTT. This rearrangement joins TRBV5-4 to TRBJ2-2; D is unclear. The germline CDR1 and CDR2 sequences are SGHNT and YYREEE (reference sequence). V was clipped by 2 bases and J by 3 bases, with 2 bases between them. This CDR3 has 12 amino acids.

The genes are TRBV7-2 and TRBJ1-4; D gene uncertain. The V gene's germline CDR1 is SGHTA and CDR2 FQGNSA. V dropped 5 bases and J dropped 3 bases, with 13 bases sitting between them. The CDR3 length is 15 residues. The CDR3: CASSPRWAPNEKLFF. The DNA for the CDR3 is TGTGCCAGCAGCCCTCGGTGGGCGCCTAATGAAAAACTGTTTTTT.

A few counts support this clonotype. The genes are TRBV4-3 and TRBJ1-5; no definite D call. The germline CDR1 and CDR2 sequences are LGHNA and YSLEER. Deletions cut 4 bases from V and 1 base from J, with 17 bases between. This CDR3 has 17 residues. CDR3 nucleotide sequence: TGCGCCAGCAGCCCTAGAGACGGCCCGAAGAGCAATCAGCCCCAGCATTTT. Amino acid sequence: CASSPRDGPKSNQPQHF.

This chain connects TRBV11-2 to TRBJ2-7; 7 bases are a match to TRBD1. Germline trimming cut 5 bases from V and 9 bases from J; bases unmatched to any gene: 16. The CDR3 consists of 15 residues. Per germline, CDR1 SGHAT and CDR2 FQNNGV. The CDR3 is CASSNRQGSPGLQYF. CDR3 DNA sequence: TGTGCCAGCAGCAACCGACAGGGTTCCCCGGGGTTGCAGTACTTC.

This chain connects TRBV20-1 to TRBJ1-2, with a weak D call TRBD1 (6 bases). The germline CDR1 and CDR2 sequences are DFQATT and SNEGSKA (reference sequence). CDR3 size: 12 residues. In DNA form, the CDR3 reads TGCAGAGCGGAGGGGGAAGACTATGGCTACACCTTC. Its protein is CRAEGEDYGYTF.

This clonotype showed up just a few times. The V and J genes are TRBV6-5 and TRBJ1-2; 7 bases are a match to TRBD1. With V trimmed by 7 bases and J by 4 bases, 15 bases remained unmatched. CDR1 MNHEY and CDR2 SVGAGI come from the germline V gene. The CDR3 length is 16 residues. CDR3: CASTPQGGGLGYGYTF. The CDR3 nucleotides are TGTGCCAGCACTCCTCAGGGGGGTGGGCTAGGCTATGGCTACACCTTC.

This chain joins TRBV14 and TRBJ2-5; D gene unclear. The CDR3 is made up of 17 amino acids. Trimming took 1 base from V and 2 from J, leaving 17 bases between them. The germline V gene has CDR1 SGHDN and CDR2 FVKESK. CDR3 bases: TGTGCCAGCAGCCAAGGGCCCCCGGTGAGATATCAAGAGACCCAGTACTTC. This gives the protein CASSQGPPVRYQETQYF.

This clonotype has at least ten counts. This chain uses TRBV11-2 with TRBJ2-5, with a weak D call TRBD2 (5 bases). Trimming removed 7 bases at V and 5 bases at J, with 17 bases between. Germline assignment: CDR1 SGHAT and CDR2 FQNNGV. CDR3 length: 14 residues. The CDR3 nucleotides read TGTGCCAGCACCGACCTACGGGGTTGGGAGACCCAGTACTTC. Protein sequence: CASTDLRGWETQYF.

The rearrangement links TRBV7-3 to TRBJ2-4; 7 positions match TRBD1. CDR3 length: 12 residues. V shed 4 bases, J shed 10 bases, and the junction held 4 bases outside the gene matches. CDR1 is SGHTA and CDR2 is FQGTGA in the germline V gene. The CDR3 reads CASSSDRRIQYF. DNA of the CDR3: TGTGCCAGCAGCTCGGACAGGAGGATTCAGTACTTC. Looking up the rest from reference TRBV7-3 and TRBJ2-4 gives the full variable domain: GAGVSQTPSNKVTEKGKYVELRCDPISGHTALYWYRQSLGQGPEFLIYFQGTGAADDSGLPNDRFFAVRPEGSVSTLKIQRTERGDSAVYLCASSSDRRIQYFGAGTRLSVL.

This clonotype occurred a few times. V and J are TRBV7-2 and TRBJ2-6; D is unresolved. Between the trimmed V and J ends, which lost 6 bases and 4 bases, there was a span of 10 bases. Per germline, CDR1 SGHTA and CDR2 FQGNSA. This CDR3 contains 14 residues. This CDR3 is CASRYPRGANVLTF. Here the CDR3 DNA reads TGTGCCAGCAGATACCCGAGGGGGGCCAACGTCCTGACTTTC.

This clonotype was seen ten or more times. V and J are TRBV6-5 and TRBJ2-3, with unresolved D. V lost 8 bases and J 5 bases, leaving 5 bases between the germline ends. Germline V CDR1 and CDR2: MNHEY, SVGAGI. CDR3 length: 10 residues. This CDR3 is CASGRDTQYF. CDR3 nucleotides: TGTGCCAGCGGAAGAGATACGCAGTATTTT.

This clonotype was detected many times. Relative to the germline gene, one junction end is altered; a read error may explain this. This sequence joins TRBV5-1 and TRBJ2-7; D is possibly TRBD1 (5 bases). The V gene's germline CDR1 is SGHRS and CDR2 YFSETQ. The length of the CDR3 is 12 residues. CDR3 region: CASSSQGYEQYF. The DNA for the CDR3 is TGTGCCAGCAGCTCCCAGGGTTACGAGCAGTACTTC.

In this sample, this clonotype turned up a few times. The chain has TRBV4-3 and TRBJ1-6; D perhaps matches TRBD1 (5 bases). This CDR3 has 16 residues. V lost 1 base and J 7 bases, leaving 14 bases between the germline ends. Germline-derived CDR1 and CDR2 are LGHNA and YSLEER. The CDR3 coding sequence is TGCGCCAGCAGCCAAGTAATGGGACTTCCGAATTCACCCCTCCACTTT. Amino acid sequence: CASSQVMGLPNSPLHF.

This clonotype appeared a few times. The V gene is TRBV20-1, the J gene TRBJ2-7, with 7 positions matching TRBD1. CDR3 length: 15 residues. The ends lost 0 bases at V and 3 bases at J; junction bases unmatched: 8. Germline-derived CDR1 and CDR2 are DFQATT and SNEGSKA (reference sequence). In DNA, the CDR3 is TGCAGTGCTAGAGATGGACAGGAGGTATACTACGAGCAGTACGTC. Protein: CSARDGQEVYYEQYV.

This clonotype turned up a few times. The chain uses TRBV7-3 and TRBJ2-7; no reliable D call. The CDR3 spans 13 residues. Trimming shortened V by 5 bases and J by 4 bases, and 12 bases separated the two germline ends. Germline assignment: CDR1 SGHTA and CDR2 FQGTGA. The CDR3 sequence is CASSRKPRYEQYV. Here the CDR3 DNA reads TGTGCCAGCAGCCGGAAGCCCAGGTACGAGCAGTACGTC.